Listed here are 27 T cell receptor beta chains from one sample, sequenced in a study of T-cell reconstitution after alpha-beta-depleted transplantation in children. Preparation of the TCRbeta library involved a method that used unique molecular identifiers. A single record per CDR3 protein comes from TCRdb applying MiXCR to the PCR reads. The repertoire holds 110,000 or so distinct CDR3 sequences, with almost 6.5% as singletons. This specimen was PBMCs, mostly from graft donor cells, taken 360 days after TCRalphabeta/CD19-depleted stem cell transplant. These TCRs come from a male patient between 2 and 10 years old who had a stem cell transplant for acute lymphoblastic leukemia, so the T cells may come from the graft donor.

This clonotype was found a few times. The chain joins TRBV3-1 to TRBJ2-1; 9 bases align to TRBD2. In germline, CDR1 is LGHDT, CDR2 YNNKEL (reference sequence). CDR3 length: 16 residues. Trimming took 3 bases from V and 0 from J; bases not matched to a gene: 3. CDR3 in amino acids: CASSHVSGSSYNEQFF. The CDR3 DNA sequence: TGTGCCAGCAGCCATGTTAGCGGGAGCTCCTACAATGAGCAGTTCTTC.

V usage is TRBV3-1 and J usage is TRBJ1-2; the D gene is possibly TRBD1 (5 bases). Germline CDR1 reads LGHDT; CDR2 reads YNNKEL (reference sequence). The CDR3 consists of 13 residues. V gave up 1 base and J gave up 7 bases, with 10 bases separating them. The CDR3 loop is CASSQGRGAGYTF. In DNA, the CDR3 is TGTGCCAGCAGCCAAGGGCGGGGCGCTGGCTACACCTTC.

This clonotype was detected many times. The rearrangement links TRBV24-1 to TRBJ2-1, with 10 bases identical to TRBD2. CDR3 length equals 19 residues. The germline gives CDR1 KGHDR, CDR2 SFDVKD. Unmatched junction bases numbered 19, after V lost 4 bases and J lost 8 bases. This chain's CDR3 is CATSDPRQVPSGRMDEQFF. The CDR3 DNA is TGTGCCACCAGTGACCCCCGACAGGTTCCTAGCGGGAGAATGGATGAGCAGTTCTTC.

This clonotype was picked up a small number of times. The V call is TRBV3-1, the J call TRBJ2-5, with 7 bases identical to TRBD2. J lost 3 bases, V lost 3 bases, and 7 bases had no gene match. Germline CDR1 and CDR2: LGHDT and YNNKEL (reference sequence). CDR3 length: 15 residues. The CDR3 is CASSQLWGGEETQYF. The CDR3 region has the DNA TGTGCCAGCAGCCAGTTATGGGGGGGGGAAGAGACCCAGTACTTC.

V is TRBV9 and J is TRBJ1-3; unclear D gene. Trimming took off 4 bases at V and 4 bases at J, with 9 bases between the two ends. CDR1 and CDR2 from the germline V gene are SGDLS and YYNGEE. The CDR3 runs to 13 residues. The CDR3 DNA is TGTGCCAGCAGCCCCCTAACGGGAAACACCATATATTTT. Its protein is CASSPLTGNTIYF.

This clonotype was detected ten times or more. V and J are TRBV5-1 and TRBJ1-5; D gene unclear. The CDR3 covers 15 residues. CDR1 is SGHRS, CDR2 YFSETQ, per germline. Trimming pared 4 bases from V and 0 bases from J, leaving 11 bases between. The CDR3 DNA follows: TGCGCCAGCAGCCCCAAGACGGGTAGCAATCAGCCCCAGCATTTT. Amino acid sequence: CASSPKTGSNQPQHF.

This clonotype appeared many times. The chain links TRBV4-3 to TRBJ2-3, with 10 bases fitting TRBD2. The CDR3 runs 16 residues. Germline CDR1 is LGHNA and CDR2 is YSLEER. V shed 2 bases and J 3 bases; nucleotides not matched to a gene: 5. CDR3 sequence (DNA): TGCGCCAGCAGCCAACAACTAGCGGGGATGACAGATACGCAGTATTTT. Translating it yields CASSQQLAGMTDTQYF.

This clonotype has ten or more counts. The chain employs TRBV25-1 and TRBJ1-2; D is undetermined. V lost 2 bases to trimming and J lost 8 bases, with 9 bases between them. Germline values: CDR1 MGHDK, CDR2 SYGVNS. The CDR3 is 12 residues long. CDR3 region: CASSEVARGYTF. The CDR3 DNA reads as TGTGCCAGCAGTGAAGTGGCGAGGGGCTACACCTTC.

Ten or more counts support this clonotype. The chain is built from TRBV9 and TRBJ1-1; the D is unclear. This CDR3 comprises 11 residues. Germline-derived CDR1 and CDR2 are SGDLS and YYNGEE. Trimming cost V 0 bases and J 4 bases, with 1 base left between them. CDR3 amino acids: CASSVVTEAFF. CDR3 nucleotides: TGTGCCAGCAGCGTAGTCACTGAAGCTTTCTTT. The whole variable domain, filled in from reference TRBV9 and TRBJ1-1, reads DSGVTQTPKHLITATGQRVTLRCSPRSGDLSVYWYQQSLDQGLQFLIQYYNGEERAKGNILERFSAQQFPDLHSELNLSSLELGDSALYFCASSVVTEAFFGQGTRLTVV.

This clonotype was counted only a few times. The chain uses TRBV27 and TRBJ2-7; the D is unclear. Germline-derived CDR1 and CDR2 are MNHEY and SMNVEV (reference sequence). The V gene lost 0 bases and the J gene lost 9 bases, with 12 bases spanning the gap. This CDR3 is built from 13 residues. As DNA, the CDR3 is TGTGCCAGCAGTTTATCGGAAGCGACGGGGCAGTACTTC. Translation gives CASSLSEATGQYF.

This clonotype was observed many times. The V gene is TRBV20-1, the J gene TRBJ2-3; D perhaps matches TRBD2 (6 bases). CDR1 DFQATT and CDR2 SNEGSKA come from the germline V gene (reference sequence). The CDR3 is made up of 13 amino acids. The V gene lost 6 bases and the J gene lost 11 bases, with 21 bases spanning the gap. CDR3 residues: CSAIPDGAGGQYF. The CDR3 nucleotides are TGCAGTGCGATCCCGGACGGAGCGGGTGGGCAGTATTTT.

This clonotype was counted a few times. The chain combines TRBV7-2 with TRBJ2-5; D tentatively reads TRBD1 or TRBD2 (5 bases each). The CDR3 has 16 amino acids. In germline, CDR1 is SGHTA, CDR2 FQGNSA. V lost 5 bases and J 5 bases, leaving 21 bases between the germline ends. The CDR3 is CASSHPPGPSQETQYF. Written as DNA, the CDR3 is TGTGCCAGCAGCCACCCTCCGGGACCGTCACAGGAGACCCAGTACTTC. Complete variable domain (other parts from reference TRBV7-2 and TRBJ2-5): GAGVSQSPSNKVTEKGKDVELRCDPISGHTALYWYRQSLGQGLEFLIYFQGNSAPDKSGLPSDRFSAERTGGSVSTLTIQRTQQEDSAVYLCASSHPPGPSQETQYFGPGTRLLVL.

Many counts were recorded for this clonotype. CDR3 sequence reads: CSARDRRTDYGYTF. Written as DNA, the CDR3 is TGCAGTGCTAGAGATCGCAGGACTGACTATGGCTACACCTTC. The genes are TRBV20-1 and TRBJ1-2; D ambiguous. This CDR3 is 14 amino acids long. Trimming removed 0 bases from V and 3 bases from J, with 11 bases in between. Germline CDR1 and CDR2: DFQATT and SNEGSKA (reference sequence).

Regarding this clonotype: This sequence may be a read error, since a much larger clone differs from it by one base. The CDR3 end shows no conserved phenylalanine or tryptophan, and so a read error is likely. The chain recombines TRBV4-3 with TRBJ2-7, with D perhaps TRBD1 or TRBD2 (6 bases each). CDR1 and CDR2 from the germline V gene are LGHNA and YSLEER. Trimming removed 4 bases from V and 3 bases from J, with 16 bases in between. This CDR3 contains 15 residues. CDR3 in amino acids: CASSPGGAGDYEQYL. The DNA of the CDR3 is TGCGCCAGCAGCCCTGGCGGGGCAGGGGACTACGAGCAGTACTTA.

Many counts were recorded for this clonotype. The V gene is TRBV29-1, the J gene TRBJ2-2; 15 bases map to TRBD2. The CDR3 covers 21 residues. J was trimmed by 4 bases and V by 0 bases; bases with no gene match: 15. The germline V gene has CDR1 SQVTM and CDR2 ANQGSEA. The CDR3 nucleotides are TGCAGCGTTGAAGATCGCAGGGTTGGAGGACTAGCGGGAGGGGGCACCGGGGAGCTGTTTTTT. Translating gives CSVEDRRVGGLAGGGTGELFF.

In this sample, this clonotype turned up many times. The chain employs TRBV7-2 and TRBJ1-1, with a weak D call TRBD1 (5 bases). Between the trimmed V and J ends, which lost 3 bases and 6 bases, there was a span of 14 bases. Germline loops: CDR1 SGHTA, CDR2 FQGNSA. The CDR3 is 14 amino acids. The DNA of the CDR3 is TGTGCCAGCAGCTTTCTCAGGGCAGGCGCTGAAGCTTTCTTT. This encodes CASSFLRAGAEAFF.

Ten or more counts support this clonotype. This sequence joins TRBV28 and TRBJ2-7; TRBD1 matches at 7 bases. With 4 bases clipped from V and 0 bases from J, the junction kept 9 bases outside the gene matches. Germline values: CDR1 MDHEN, CDR2 SYDVKM. The CDR3 has 16 residues. As DNA, the CDR3 is TGTGCCAGCAGTTGGGTGACAGGGATAAGCTCCTACGAGCAGTACTTC. Translation gives CASSWVTGISSYEQYF. Filled out from reference TRBV28 and TRBJ2-7, the complete variable domain reads DVKVTQSSRYLVKRTGEKVFLECVQDMDHENMFWYRQDPGLGLRLIYFSYDVKMKEKGDIPEGYSVSREKKERFSLILESASTNQTSMYLCASSWVTGISSYEQYFGPGTRLTVT.

The chain uses TRBV30 and TRBJ2-5; no reliable D call. The germline gives CDR1 GTSNPN, CDR2 SVGIG (reference sequence). The V gene lost 4 bases and the J gene lost 2 bases, with 11 bases spanning the gap. CDR3 length: 13 amino acids. The CDR3 sequence: CAWNVQVQETQYF. CDR3 sequence (DNA): TGTGCCTGGAATGTTCAGGTTCAAGAGACCCAGTACTTC.

For the CDR3, the DNA is TGTGCCAGCAGCCTGCCGAGGGCTCAAGAGACCCAGTACTTC. The encoded protein is CASSLPRAQETQYF. The rearrangement joins TRBV7-9 to TRBJ2-5; perhaps TRBD2 as D (5 bases). From germline, CDR1 is SEHNR and CDR2 FQNEAQ (reference sequence). This CDR3 spans 14 amino acids. V lost 5 bases and J 2 bases, leaving 12 bases between the germline ends.

This clonotype was observed a handful of times. V and J are TRBV7-8 and TRBJ2-5; D is perhaps TRBD1 (5 bases). There are 13 residues in the CDR3. V lost 8 bases to trimming and J lost 1 base, with 11 bases between them. Germline CDR1 is SGHVS and CDR2 is FQNEAQ. The chain's CDR3 is CASLGAIQETQYF. As DNA, the CDR3 is TGTGCCAGCCTTGGGGCCATCCAAGAGACCCAGTACTTC.

This clonotype occurred a few times. The chain joins TRBV4-3 to TRBJ1-6, with D perhaps matching TRBD1 (6 bases). Looked up from germline, CDR1 is LGHNA and CDR2 is YSLEER. The length of the CDR3 is 18 residues. V was cut by 1 base and J by 0 bases, with 13 bases left in between. This CDR3 is CASSQGRRGSSYNSPLHF. Here the CDR3 DNA reads TGCGCCAGCAGCCAAGGACGTAGGGGGAGCTCCTATAATTCACCCCTCCACTTT.

Many counts were recorded for this clonotype. J is TRBJ1-1 and V is TRBV7-2; D unclear. The length of the CDR3 is 13 residues. Germline V lookup: CDR1 SGHTA, CDR2 FQGNSA. V shed 1 base and J shed 1 base, with 4 bases lying between them. The CDR3 protein is CASSLGRNTEAFF. DNA of the CDR3: TGTGCCAGCAGCTTAGGTAGGAACACTGAAGCTTTCTTT.

This clonotype was observed many times. The chain carries TRBV4-3 and TRBJ2-2; D unresolved. V was shortened by 0 bases and J by 2 bases, with 7 bases between the two germline ends. CDR3 length equals 15 residues. Germline loops: CDR1 LGHNA, CDR2 YSLEER. The CDR3: CASSQESRNTGELFF. CDR3 DNA: TGCGCCAGCAGCCAAGAATCCAGAAACACCGGGGAGCTGTTTTTT.

This clonotype has just a few counts. The chain joins TRBV6-5 to TRBJ1-1, with D possibly TRBD1 on 5 matching bases. This CDR3 is built from 14 residues. V dropped 2 bases and J dropped 6 bases, with 13 bases sitting between them. Germline CDR1 and CDR2: MNHEY and SVGAGI. In nucleotides, the CDR3 is TGTGCCAGCAGTTACGGCGGGGGGGTCGCTGAAGCTTTCTTT. Translation gives CASSYGGGVAEAFF.

This clonotype was detected only a few times. This chain connects TRBV4-2 to TRBJ1-5; the D gene is possibly TRBD1 (6 bases). V was cut by 4 bases and J by 5 bases, with 15 bases left in between. Germline assignment: CDR1 LGHNA and CDR2 YNFKEQ. CDR3 length: 15 amino acids. The CDR3 is CASSRGPRGDQPQHF. Written as DNA, the CDR3 is TGTGCCAGCAGCCGCGGCCCCAGGGGAGATCAGCCCCAGCATTTT.

This clonotype was seen many times. CDR3 residues: CASLGTHYGYTF. The CDR3 DNA reads TGTGCCAGCCTCGGGACCCACTATGGCTACACCTTC. The chain recombines TRBV12-3 or TRBV12-4 with TRBJ1-2; tentative D call: TRBD1 (5 bases). Trimming took 8 bases from V and 3 from J, leaving 10 bases between them. The CDR3 is 12 residues long.

This clonotype was seen repeatedly, ten times or more. This rearrangement joins TRBV5-5 to TRBJ2-3; 9 bases agree with TRBD1. V was clipped by 4 bases and J by 1 base; unmatched bases: 7. The CDR3 length is 16 residues. Germline CDR1 reads SGHKS; CDR2 reads YYEKEE (reference sequence). CDR3 residues: CASSSPRTGGTDTQYF. CDR3 DNA: TGTGCCAGCAGCAGCCCACGGACAGGGGGCACAGATACGCAGTATTTT.